Below are 28 T cell receptor beta chains sequenced from a single sample in a study of siplizumab effects on memory and regulatory T cells. The repertoire was sequenced with immunoSEQ multiplex PCR; TCRdb's copy has only in-frame clones and lacks some. The data hold about 100,000 clones, with over 90% observed a single time. The sequenced material came from non-Treg CD4+ T cells sorted from blood. These TCRs come from a human donor in good health.

The CDR3 loop is CASSALGTSTDTQYF. CDR3 bases: TGTGCCAGCAGCGCCCTAGGTACTAGCACAGATACGCAGTATTTT. This rearrangement joins TRBV11-1 to TRBJ2-3, with D unclear. Trimming cost V 5 bases and J 0 bases, with 12 bases left between them. The CDR3 contains 15 residues. In germline, CDR1 is SGHAT, CDR2 FQDESV (reference sequence).

This clone has only one observation. The chain employs TRBV18 and TRBJ2-3; D uncertain. The germline V gene encodes CDR1 KGHSH and CDR2 LQKENI. V shed 6 bases and J shed 0 bases, with 10 bases lying between them. The CDR3 is 14 residues long. The CDR3 DNA is TGTGCCAGCTCCACCAGCCCCAGCACAGATACGCAGTATTTT. Amino acid sequence: CASSTSPSTDTQYF.

V gene TRBV19 combines with J gene TRBJ1-4; D gene ambiguous. Per germline, CDR1 LNHDA and CDR2 SQIVND (reference sequence). This CDR3 comprises 16 residues. The V and J ends lost 6 bases and 4 bases respectively, with 18 bases between them. This CDR3 reads CASSKQVGLFNEKLFF. Here the CDR3 DNA reads TGTGCCAGTAGCAAGCAGGTCGGCCTCTTTAATGAAAAACTGTTTTTT.

This clone has more than one count but fewer than ten. The J gene is TRBJ1-5, the V gene TRBV6-1, with TRBD1 identical over 8 bases. The germline V gene has CDR1 MNHNS and CDR2 SASEGT. This CDR3 contains 15 residues. The J segment lost 3 bases and the V segment lost 8 bases, leaving 9 bases of the junction unmatched. CDR3 DNA sequence: TGTGCCAGCCGGGGCGGGACAGGCTCCAATCAGCCCCAGCATTTT. This sequence encodes CASRGGTGSNQPQHF.

This chain joins TRBV5-6 and TRBJ2-5; D gene ambiguous. Germline CDR1 is SGHDT and CDR2 is YYEEEE. Trimming took 6 bases from V and 5 from J, leaving 11 bases between them. The CDR3 length is 12 residues. CDR3 loop: CASTLRMETQYF. CDR3 in DNA: TGTGCCAGCACCCTGAGGATGGAGACCCAGTACTTC. Supplemented by reference TRBV5-6 and TRBJ2-5, the full variable domain reads DAGVTQSPTHLIKTRGQQVTLRCSPKSGHDTVSWYQQALGQGPQFIFQYYEEEERQRGNFPDRFSGHQFPNYSSELNVNALLLGDSALYLCASTLRMETQYFGPGTRLLVL.

The V gene is TRBV2, the J gene TRBJ2-3; D is perhaps TRBD1 or TRBD2 (6 bases each). The CDR3 runs to 14 residues. Germline V gene sequence: CDR1 SNHLY, CDR2 FYNNEI. Deletions cut 5 bases from V and 2 bases from J, with 11 bases between. The CDR3 loop reads CASSLGGLTDTQYF. CDR3 in DNA: TGTGCCAGCAGTTTAGGGGGGCTCACAGATACGCAGTATTTT.

V and J are TRBV19 and TRBJ1-2; possible D gene TRBD1, 5 bases. The CDR3 extends over 12 amino acids. Trimming left V 8 bases short and J 4 bases short, with 11 bases between. Germline V CDR1 and CDR2: LNHDA, SQIVND (reference sequence). CDR3 protein: CASGWGGYGYTF. In DNA, the CDR3 is TGTGCCAGTGGTTGGGGCGGCTATGGCTACACCTTC.

The chain links TRBV7-9 to TRBJ2-7; 7 bases match TRBD2. The CDR3 contains 15 residues. Germline V lookup: CDR1 SEHNR, CDR2 FQNEAQ (reference sequence). The J segment lost 5 bases and the V segment lost 4 bases, leaving 11 bases of the junction unmatched. The CDR3 nucleotides are TGTGCCAGCAGCTCCCAGGGACTACCTTTCCACGAGCAGTACTTC. It encodes CASSSQGLPFHEQYF.

This chain links TRBV5-1 with TRBJ1-1; D unclear. The germline V gene encodes CDR1 SGHRS and CDR2 YFSETQ. V lost 1 base and J lost 1, with 11 bases in between. This CDR3 is built from 15 residues. Written as DNA, the CDR3 is TGCGCCAGCAGCTTGTACGTCAGCCCGAACACTGAAGCTTTCTTT. As protein: CASSLYVSPNTEAFF.

This chain joins TRBV30 and TRBJ2-7; D may be TRBD1 (6 bases). The V gene lost 6 bases and the J gene lost 1 base, with 13 bases spanning the gap. The CDR3 has 13 amino acids. CDR1 and CDR2 from the germline V gene are GTSNPN and SVGIG (reference sequence). The CDR3 reads CACIQGPSYEQYF. CDR3 sequence (DNA): TGTGCCTGCATACAGGGACCTTCCTACGAGCAGTACTTC.

The chain couples TRBV6-1 to TRBJ2-5; D is possibly TRBD2 (5 bases). The DNA end favors TRBJ2-7, so the J call may be wrong. The CDR3 sequence is 15 residues long. Per germline, CDR1 MNHNS and CDR2 SASEGT. CDR3 in amino acids: CASSRVSSGSYEQYF. Here the CDR3 DNA reads TGTGCCAGCTCCCGGGTCTCCAGCGGCTCCTACGAGCAGTACTTC.

The chain joins TRBV19 to TRBJ1-5, with no clear D. Germline CDR1 and CDR2: LNHDA and SQIVND (reference sequence). This CDR3 region has 17 residues. The V gene lost 3 bases and the J gene lost 2 bases, with 17 bases spanning the gap. The CDR3 DNA sequence: TGTGCCAGTAGTATGTCGCACATACCAGTGGGCAATCAGCCCCAGCATTTT. This translates into CASSMSHIPVGNQPQHF.

The chain couples TRBV13 to TRBJ2-2; 8 bases match TRBD2. With V trimmed by 5 bases and J by 0 bases, 8 bases remained unmatched. This CDR3 is built from 17 residues. Germline assignment: CDR1 PRHDT and CDR2 FYEKMQ (reference sequence). CDR3 in amino acids: CASSLAGGTSNTGELFF. CDR3 DNA sequence: TGTGCCAGCAGCCTAGCGGGCGGTACTTCGAACACCGGGGAGCTGTTTTTT.

The chain is built from TRBV18 and TRBJ1-3; 7 nucleotides match TRBD1. The V segment lost 3 bases and the J segment 1 base; nucleotides outside the gene matches: 6. CDR3 size: 16 residues. The germline CDR1 and CDR2 sequences are KGHSH and LQKENI. CDR3: CASSPGQPSSGNTIYF. The CDR3 DNA follows: TGTGCCAGCTCACCGGGACAGCCATCTTCTGGAAACACCATATATTTT.

This sequence joins TRBV18 and TRBJ1-1; D not resolved. CDR1 is KGHSH, CDR2 LQKENI, per germline. The CDR3 is 16 amino acids. The V end was cut by 2 bases, the J end by 1 base, with 14 bases between. CDR3 protein: CASSPSTVASNTEAFF. CDR3 in DNA: TGTGCCAGCTCACCATCTACGGTCGCATCGAACACTGAAGCTTTCTTT.

This chain joins TRBV9 and TRBJ2-3, with a possible D match to TRBD2 (5 bases). This CDR3 contains 15 residues. Looked up from germline, CDR1 is SGDLS and CDR2 is YYNGEE. The V end lost 0 bases, the J end lost 6 bases, and 14 bases lay between the germline ends. The DNA of the CDR3 is TGTGCCAGCAGCGTAGGCGGGCTAGCTAGCGATACGCAGTATTTT. This gives the protein CASSVGGLASDTQYF.

V and J are TRBV19 and TRBJ2-3; D possibly corresponds to TRBD2 (6 bases). This CDR3 comprises 15 residues. From germline, CDR1 is LNHDA and CDR2 SQIVND (reference sequence). Trimming pared 11 bases from V and 1 base from J, leaving 19 bases between. CDR3: CAFRSGGTRTDTQYF. The DNA for the CDR3 is TGTGCCTTTCGGTCCGGCGGGACTCGCACAGATACGCAGTATTTT.

This clone appeared a single time. CDR3 sequence reads: CASSPNSYEQYF. Here the CDR3 DNA reads TGTGCCAGCAGTCCGAACAGCTACGAGCAGTACTTC. The chain links TRBV2 to TRBJ2-7; the D is unclear. The CDR3 spans 12 residues. CDR1 and CDR2 from the germline V gene are SNHLY and FYNNEI. V shed 5 bases and J shed 3 bases, with 8 bases lying between them.

This rearrangement joins TRBV25-1 to TRBJ1-1; the D gene is possibly TRBD1 (5 bases). Between the trimmed V and J ends, which lost 6 bases and 2 bases, there was a span of 10 bases. This CDR3 has 13 amino acids. CDR1 is MGHDK and CDR2 is SYGVNS in the germline V gene. CDR3 DNA sequence: TGTGCCAGCAGCAATACAGGAAACACTGAAGCTTTCTTT. The encoded protein is CASSNTGNTEAFF.

The chain couples TRBV18 to TRBJ1-5; TRBD1 matches at 7 bases. V shed 3 bases and J 4 bases; nucleotides not matched to a gene: 9. CDR3 size: 16 residues. Germline CDR1 and CDR2: KGHSH and LQKENI. Here the CDR3 reads CASSPIRDRLNQPQHF. Written as DNA, the CDR3 is TGTGCCAGCTCACCCATCCGGGACAGACTAAATCAGCCCCAGCATTTT. Together with reference TRBV18 and TRBJ1-5, the CDR3 gives the full variable domain: NAGVMQNPRHLVRRRGQEARLRCSPMKGHSHVYWYRQLPEEGLKFMVYLQKENIIDESGMPKERFSAEFPKEGPSILRIQQVVRGDSAAYFCASSPIRDRLNQPQHFGDGTRLSIL.

This clone was recorded only once. CDR3 protein: CASSYRRTNSPLHF. CDR3 bases: TGTGCCAGCAGTTATCGGAGAACTAATTCACCCCTCCACTTT. The chain combines TRBV6-5 with TRBJ1-6; no clear D. The V end lost 3 bases, the J end lost 6 bases, and 9 bases lay between the germline ends. Germline values: CDR1 MNHEY, CDR2 SVGAGI. There are 14 residues in the CDR3.

CDR3 protein: CASSLWSGTRTYNSPLHF. The CDR3, as DNA: TGTGCCAGCAGCTTGTGGTCCGGCACTCGAACCTATAATTCACCCCTCCACTTT. V gene TRBV5-6 combines with J gene TRBJ1-6; D not certain. The V and J ends lost 1 base and 2 bases respectively, with 16 bases between them. The CDR3 contains 18 residues. The germline V gene has CDR1 SGHDT and CDR2 YYEEEE.

This clone has a handful of counts. This sequence joins TRBV28 and TRBJ2-7; tentatively, D is TRBD2 (5 bases). The germline V gene has CDR1 MDHEN and CDR2 SYDVKM. The CDR3 covers 13 residues. Deletions cut 4 bases from V and 7 bases from J, with 14 bases between. The DNA for the CDR3 is TGTGCCAGCAGTTCCCCCCTGAGGGCGGAGCAGTACTTC. Protein: CASSSPLRAEQYF.

The V call is TRBV7-3, the J call TRBJ2-2; D possibly uses TRBD1 or TRBD2 (5 bases each). Germline V gives CDR1 SGHTA, CDR2 FQGTGA. V was trimmed by 2 bases and J by 3 bases, leaving 13 bases between them. The CDR3 covers 16 residues. CDR3 amino acids: CASSLALSGHTGELFF. CDR3 bases: TGTGCCAGCAGCTTAGCTCTGTCGGGGCACACCGGGGAGCTGTTTTTT.

The chain recombines TRBV6-1 with TRBJ2-2; unclear D gene. The germline V and J ends were trimmed by 1 base and 6 bases, with 9 bases remaining between them. Germline loops: CDR1 MNHNS, CDR2 SASEGT. The CDR3 contains 14 residues. CDR3 in amino acids: CASSEVTRSGELFF. The CDR3 DNA reads TGTGCCAGCAGTGAAGTTACCAGGTCCGGGGAGCTGTTTTTT.

The CDR3 protein is CASTRGAGNTIYF. CDR3 nucleotide sequence: TGTGCCAGCACTAGGGGGGCTGGAAACACCATATATTTT. The rearrangement joins TRBV6-5 to TRBJ1-3, with a tentative D call TRBD1 (6 bases). V shed 7 bases and J shed 2 bases, with 9 bases lying between them. The length of the CDR3 is 13 residues. Germline loops: CDR1 MNHEY, CDR2 SVGAGI.

CDR3 sequence (DNA): TGTGCCAGCAGTCCCGGACAGTTACTCCATCAGCCCCAGCATTTT. Its translation is CASSPGQLLHQPQHF. The gene calls are TRBV2 and TRBJ1-5, with D perhaps TRBD1 (6 bases). In germline, CDR1 is SNHLY, CDR2 FYNNEI. This CDR3 spans 15 amino acids. Trimming took 5 bases from V and 5 from J, leaving 16 bases between them.

V and J are TRBV19 and TRBJ2-1; the D is unclear. Germline V gene sequence: CDR1 LNHDA, CDR2 SQIVND (reference sequence). The ends were cut back, 7 bases at V and 7 bases at J, with 20 bases in the middle. CDR3 length equals 15 residues. The CDR3 spells CASTPERIARNEQFF. The CDR3 bases are TGTGCCAGTACCCCCGAGAGAATTGCTAGGAATGAGCAGTTCTTC.